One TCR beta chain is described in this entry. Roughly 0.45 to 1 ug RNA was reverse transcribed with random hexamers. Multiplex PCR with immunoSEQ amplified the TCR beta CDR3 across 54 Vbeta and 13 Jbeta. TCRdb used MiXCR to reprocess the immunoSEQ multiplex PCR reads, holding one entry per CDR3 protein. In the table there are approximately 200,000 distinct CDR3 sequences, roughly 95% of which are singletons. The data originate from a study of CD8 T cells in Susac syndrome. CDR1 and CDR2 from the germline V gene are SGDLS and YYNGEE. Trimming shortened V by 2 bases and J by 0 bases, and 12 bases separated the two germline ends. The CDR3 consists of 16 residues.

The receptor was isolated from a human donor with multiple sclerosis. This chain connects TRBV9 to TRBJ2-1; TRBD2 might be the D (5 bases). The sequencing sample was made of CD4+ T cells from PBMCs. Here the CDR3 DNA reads TGTGCCAGCAGCGTGAGAGCGGAGAGCTCCTACAATGAGCAGTTCTTC. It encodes CASSVRAESSYNEQFF.